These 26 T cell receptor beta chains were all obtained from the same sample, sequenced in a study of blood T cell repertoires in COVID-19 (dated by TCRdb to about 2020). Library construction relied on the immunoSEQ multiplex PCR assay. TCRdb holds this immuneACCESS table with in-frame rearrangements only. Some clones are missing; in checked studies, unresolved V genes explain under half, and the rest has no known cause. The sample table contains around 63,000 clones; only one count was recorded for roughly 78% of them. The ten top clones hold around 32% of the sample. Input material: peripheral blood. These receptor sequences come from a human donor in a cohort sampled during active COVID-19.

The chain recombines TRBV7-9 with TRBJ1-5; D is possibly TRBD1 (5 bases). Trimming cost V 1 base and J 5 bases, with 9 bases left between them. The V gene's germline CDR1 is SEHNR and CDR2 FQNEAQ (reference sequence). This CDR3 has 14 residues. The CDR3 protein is CASSLDEGDQPQHF. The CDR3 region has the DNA TGTGCCAGCAGCTTAGATGAAGGGGATCAGCCCCAGCATTTT.

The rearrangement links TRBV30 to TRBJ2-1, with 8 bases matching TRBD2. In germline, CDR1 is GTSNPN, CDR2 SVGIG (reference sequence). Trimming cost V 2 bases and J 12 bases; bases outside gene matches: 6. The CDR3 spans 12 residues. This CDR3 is CAWSFSSGPQFF. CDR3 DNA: TGTGCCTGGAGTTTTTCTAGCGGGCCGCAGTTCTTC.

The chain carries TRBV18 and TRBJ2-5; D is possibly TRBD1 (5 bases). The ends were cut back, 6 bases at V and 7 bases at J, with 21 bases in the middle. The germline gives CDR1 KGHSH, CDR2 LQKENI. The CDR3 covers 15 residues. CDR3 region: CASSNPAGQPGTQYF. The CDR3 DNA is TGTGCCAGCTCCAATCCTGCAGGGCAGCCAGGGACCCAGTACTTC.

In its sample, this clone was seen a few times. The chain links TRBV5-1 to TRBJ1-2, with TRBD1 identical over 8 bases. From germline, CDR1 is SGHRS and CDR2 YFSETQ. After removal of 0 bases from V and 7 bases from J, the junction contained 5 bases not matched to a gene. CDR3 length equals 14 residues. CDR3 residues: CASSLEGQAGGYTF. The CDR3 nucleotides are TGCGCCAGCAGCTTGGAGGGACAGGCCGGTGGCTACACCTTC. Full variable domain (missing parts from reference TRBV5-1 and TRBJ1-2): KAGVTQTPRYLIKTRGQQVTLSCSPISGHRSVSWYQQTPGQGLQFLFEYFSETQRNKGNFPGRFSGRQFSNSRSEMNVSTLELGDSALYLCASSLEGQAGGYTFGSGTRLTVV.

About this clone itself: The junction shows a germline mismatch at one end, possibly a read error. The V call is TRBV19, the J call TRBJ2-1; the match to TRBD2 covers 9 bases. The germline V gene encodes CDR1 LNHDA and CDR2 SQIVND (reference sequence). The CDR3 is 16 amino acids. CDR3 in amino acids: CASNSPGLASSNEQFF. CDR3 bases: TGTGCCAGTAATTCGCCGGGACTAGCTTCCTCCAATGAGCAGTTCTTC.

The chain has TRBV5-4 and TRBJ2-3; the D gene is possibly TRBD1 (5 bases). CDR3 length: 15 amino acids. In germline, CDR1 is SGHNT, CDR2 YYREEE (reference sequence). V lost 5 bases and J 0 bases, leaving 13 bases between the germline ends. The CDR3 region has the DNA TGTGCCAGCAGAGGATGGGGCCTTAGCACAGATACGCAGTATTTT. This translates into CASRGWGLSTDTQYF.

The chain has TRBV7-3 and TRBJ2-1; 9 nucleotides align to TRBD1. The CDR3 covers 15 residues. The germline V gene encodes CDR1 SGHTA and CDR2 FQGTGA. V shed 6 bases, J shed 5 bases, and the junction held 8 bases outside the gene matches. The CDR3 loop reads CASSLPTGGNNEQFF. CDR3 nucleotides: TGTGCCAGCAGTCTCCCGACAGGGGGTAACAATGAGCAGTTCTTC. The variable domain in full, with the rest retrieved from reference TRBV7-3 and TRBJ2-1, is GAGVSQTPSNKVTEKGKYVELRCDPISGHTALYWYRQSLGQGPEFLIYFQGTGAADDSGLPNDRFFAVRPEGSVSTLKIQRTERGDSAVYLCASSLPTGGNNEQFFGPGTRLTVL.

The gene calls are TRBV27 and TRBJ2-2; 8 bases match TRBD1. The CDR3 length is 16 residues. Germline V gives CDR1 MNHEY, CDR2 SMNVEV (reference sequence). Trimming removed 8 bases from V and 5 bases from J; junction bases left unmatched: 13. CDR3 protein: CASLPRRTGWTGELFF. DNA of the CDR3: TGTGCCAGCCTTCCCCGTCGGACAGGGTGGACCGGGGAGCTGTTTTTT.

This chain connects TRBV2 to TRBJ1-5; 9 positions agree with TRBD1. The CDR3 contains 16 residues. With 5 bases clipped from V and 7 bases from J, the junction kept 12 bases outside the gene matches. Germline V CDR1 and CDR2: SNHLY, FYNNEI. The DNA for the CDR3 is TGTGCCAGCAGTCCGCCGGGACAGGGAGTCGAGCAGCCCCAGCATTTT. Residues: CASSPPGQGVEQPQHF.

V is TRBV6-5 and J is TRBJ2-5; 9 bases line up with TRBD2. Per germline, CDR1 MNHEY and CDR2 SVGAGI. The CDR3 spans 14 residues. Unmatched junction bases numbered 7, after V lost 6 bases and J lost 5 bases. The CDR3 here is CASRGGRASETQYF. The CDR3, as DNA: TGTGCCAGCAGGGGCGGGAGGGCAAGTGAGACCCAGTACTTC.

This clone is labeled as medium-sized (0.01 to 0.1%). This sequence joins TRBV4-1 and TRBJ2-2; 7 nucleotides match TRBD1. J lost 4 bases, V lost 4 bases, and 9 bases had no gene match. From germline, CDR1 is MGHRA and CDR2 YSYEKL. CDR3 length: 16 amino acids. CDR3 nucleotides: TGCGCCAGCAGCCGCCGGGACAGAACAATCACCGGGGAGCTGTTTTTT. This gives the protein CASSRRDRTITGELFF.

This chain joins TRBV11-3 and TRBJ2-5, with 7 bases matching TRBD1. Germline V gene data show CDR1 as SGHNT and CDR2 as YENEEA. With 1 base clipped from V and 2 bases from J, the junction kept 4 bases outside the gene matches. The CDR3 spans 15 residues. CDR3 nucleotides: TGTGCCAGCAGCTTAGGGACAGGTTCTCAAGAGACCCAGTACTTC. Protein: CASSLGTGSQETQYF.

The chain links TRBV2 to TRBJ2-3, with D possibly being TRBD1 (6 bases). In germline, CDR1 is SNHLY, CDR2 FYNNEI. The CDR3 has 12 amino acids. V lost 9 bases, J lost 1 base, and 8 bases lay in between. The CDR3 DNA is TGTGCCAGAAGGACAGGCACAGATACGCAGTATTTT. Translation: CARRTGTDTQYF.

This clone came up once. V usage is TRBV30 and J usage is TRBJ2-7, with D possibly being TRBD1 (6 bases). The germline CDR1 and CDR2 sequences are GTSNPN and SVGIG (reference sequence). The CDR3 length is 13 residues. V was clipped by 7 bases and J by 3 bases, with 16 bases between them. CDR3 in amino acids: CASTSGQSYEQYF. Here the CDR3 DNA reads TGTGCCTCAACCTCGGGACAAAGCTACGAGCAGTACTTC.

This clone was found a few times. The CDR3: CASSLSPEGEQFF. The DNA for the CDR3 is TGTGCCAGCAGCTTATCCCCCGAGGGTGAGCAGTTCTTC. This chain uses TRBV11-2 with TRBJ2-1, with D possibly TRBD2 on 5 matching bases. V was pared by 2 bases and J by 9 bases, with 11 bases between. In germline, CDR1 is SGHAT, CDR2 FQNNGV. CDR3 length: 13 amino acids.

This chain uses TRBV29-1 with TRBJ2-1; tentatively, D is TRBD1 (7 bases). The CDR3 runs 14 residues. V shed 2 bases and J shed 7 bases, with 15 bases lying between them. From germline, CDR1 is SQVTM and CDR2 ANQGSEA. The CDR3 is CSVEIGRGANEQFF. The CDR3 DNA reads TGCAGCGTTGAAATTGGCAGGGGGGCTAATGAGCAGTTCTTC.

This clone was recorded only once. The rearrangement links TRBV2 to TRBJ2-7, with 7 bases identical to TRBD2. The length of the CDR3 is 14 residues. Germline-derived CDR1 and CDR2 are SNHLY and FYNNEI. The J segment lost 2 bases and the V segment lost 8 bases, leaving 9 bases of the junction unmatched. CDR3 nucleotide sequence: TGTGCCAGCTCCCCGGCGGGAGACGCCTACGAGCAGTACTTC. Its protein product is CASSPAGDAYEQYF.

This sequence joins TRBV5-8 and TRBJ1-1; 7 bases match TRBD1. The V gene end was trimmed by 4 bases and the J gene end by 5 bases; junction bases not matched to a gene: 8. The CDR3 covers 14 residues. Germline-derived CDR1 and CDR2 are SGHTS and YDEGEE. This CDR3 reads CASSPTGTNTEAFF. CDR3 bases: TGTGCCAGCAGCCCGACAGGGACGAATACTGAAGCTTTCTTT. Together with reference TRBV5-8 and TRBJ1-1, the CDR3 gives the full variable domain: EAGVTQSPTHLIKTRGQQATLRCSPISGHTSVYWYQQALGLGLQFLLWYDEGEERNRGNFPPRFSGRQFPNYSSELNVNALELEDSALYLCASSPTGTNTEAFFGQGTRLTVV.

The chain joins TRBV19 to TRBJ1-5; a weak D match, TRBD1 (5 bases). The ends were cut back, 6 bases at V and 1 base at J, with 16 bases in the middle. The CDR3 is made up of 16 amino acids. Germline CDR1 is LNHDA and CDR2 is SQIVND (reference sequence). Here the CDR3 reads CASSQRDFRSNQPQHF. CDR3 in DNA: TGTGCCAGTAGCCAGAGGGACTTTCGGAGCAATCAGCCCCAGCATTTT.

The CDR3 coding sequence is TGTGCCACCAGCAGAGCAGGGCGCTACGAGCAGTACTTC. Its protein is CATSRAGRYEQYF. The rearrangement links TRBV15 to TRBJ2-7; D perhaps matches TRBD1 (5 bases). Per the germline V gene, CDR1 is LNHNV and CDR2 is YYDKDF (reference sequence). Trimming removed 1 base at V and 3 bases at J, with 7 bases between. The CDR3 extends over 13 amino acids.

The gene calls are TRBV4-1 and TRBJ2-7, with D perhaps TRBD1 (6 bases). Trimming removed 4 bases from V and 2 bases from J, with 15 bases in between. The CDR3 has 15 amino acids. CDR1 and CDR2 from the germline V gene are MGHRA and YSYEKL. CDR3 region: CASSLTPGHPYEQYF. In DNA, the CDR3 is TGCGCCAGCAGCCTTACCCCGGGACACCCCTACGAGCAGTACTTC.

This CDR3 reads CASSQEFGADTEAFF. CDR3 nucleotide sequence: TGCGCCAGCAGCCAAGAGTTTGGGGCCGACACTGAAGCTTTCTTT. The chain has TRBV4-3 and TRBJ1-1; D is possibly TRBD1 (5 bases). The V gene lost 0 bases and the J gene lost 3 bases, with 11 bases spanning the gap. The CDR3 is 15 residues long. Germline V lookup: CDR1 LGHNA, CDR2 YSLEER.

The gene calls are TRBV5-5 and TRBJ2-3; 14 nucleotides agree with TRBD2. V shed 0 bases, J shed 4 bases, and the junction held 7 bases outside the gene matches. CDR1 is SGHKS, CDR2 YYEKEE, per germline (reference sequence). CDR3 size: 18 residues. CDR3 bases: TGTGCCAGCAGCTTGGTGGTCGCGGGACTAGCGGGAGCAGATACGCAGTATTTT. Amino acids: CASSLVVAGLAGADTQYF.

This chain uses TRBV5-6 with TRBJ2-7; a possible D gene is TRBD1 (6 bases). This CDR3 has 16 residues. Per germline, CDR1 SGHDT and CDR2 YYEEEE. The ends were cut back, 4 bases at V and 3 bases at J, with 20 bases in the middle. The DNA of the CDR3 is TGTGCCAGCAGCAACGGACAGCTTCACGGGGACTACGAGCAGTACTTC. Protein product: CASSNGQLHGDYEQYF. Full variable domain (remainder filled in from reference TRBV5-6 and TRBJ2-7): DAGVTQSPTHLIKTRGQQVTLRCSPKSGHDTVSWYQQALGQGPQFIFQYYEEEERQRGNFPDRFSGHQFPNYSSELNVNALLLGDSALYLCASSNGQLHGDYEQYFGPGTRLTVT.

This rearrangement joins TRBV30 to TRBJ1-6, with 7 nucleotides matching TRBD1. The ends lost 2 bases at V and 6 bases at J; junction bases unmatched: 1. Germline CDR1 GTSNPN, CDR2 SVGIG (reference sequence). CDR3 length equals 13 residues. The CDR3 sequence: CAWSNRGNSPLHF. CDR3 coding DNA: TGTGCCTGGAGTAACAGGGGTAATTCACCCCTCCACTTT.

This chain's CDR3 is CASSEGPYNYEQYF. CDR3 DNA sequence: TGTGCCAGCAGTGAGGGGCCTTACAACTACGAGCAGTACTTC. The chain carries TRBV6-1 and TRBJ2-7; possibly TRBD1 for D (5 bases). CDR1 is MNHNS and CDR2 is SASEGT in the germline V gene. This CDR3 contains 14 residues. V lost 3 bases to trimming and J lost 3 bases, with 12 bases between them.